Listed here are 23 T cell receptor beta chains from one sample, sequenced in a study of T cells in Graves' hyperthyroidism and ophthalmopathy. Amplified TCR beta CDR3 regions derived from RNA transcripts. The primer set for the first-round RT-PCR of the TCR CDR3 was HTBI. TCRdb independently ran MiXCR on the multiplex PCR reads; one entry per CDR3 protein. The data contain 450,000 to 650,000 distinct CDR3 sequences, about 15% of them singletons. The sequenced material came from blood. The receptors come from a woman in her late teens or twenties with Graves' ophthalmopathy.

This clonotype has ten or more counts. The rearrangement links TRBV12-3 or TRBV12-4 to TRBJ1-5; D perhaps matches TRBD1 (5 bases). The CDR3 contains 16 residues. The ends were cut back, 4 bases at V and 2 bases at J, with 15 bases in the middle. CDR3 region: CASSSFGRGRNQPQHF. DNA of the CDR3: TGTGCCAGCAGTTCGTTCGGGAGGGGCCGCAATCAGCCCCAGCATTTT.

The chain recombines TRBV19 with TRBJ1-2; TRBD1 might be the D (6 bases). Germline lookup yields CDR1 LNHDA and CDR2 SQIVND (reference sequence). V was cut by 2 bases and J by 8 bases, with 12 bases left in between. The CDR3 extends over 13 amino acids. The CDR3 sequence: CASSIPAGEGYTF. CDR3 nucleotides: TGTGCCAGTAGTATACCGGCAGGGGAAGGCTACACCTTC.

This clonotype was counted ten times or more. The J gene is TRBJ2-3, the V gene TRBV9; D is undetermined. Germline V gene sequence: CDR1 SGDLS, CDR2 YYNGEE. This CDR3 comprises 15 residues. The V and J ends lost 0 bases and 4 bases respectively, with 12 bases between them. CDR3 sequence reads: CASSVAALRADTQYF. The DNA of the CDR3 is TGTGCCAGCAGCGTAGCGGCCCTAAGGGCAGATACGCAGTATTTT.

This clonotype has a handful of counts. The chain couples TRBV27 to TRBJ2-6; a weak D match, TRBD1 (5 bases). V shed 1 base and J shed 1 base, with 11 bases lying between them. CDR3 length: 17 amino acids. Looked up from germline, CDR1 is MNHEY and CDR2 is SMNVEV (reference sequence). CDR3 amino acids: CASSLFQGRSGANVLTF. CDR3 bases: TGTGCCAGCAGTTTATTCCAGGGAAGGTCTGGGGCCAACGTCCTGACTTTC. Using reference TRBV27 and TRBJ2-6 for the parts outside the CDR3, the full variable domain is EAQVTQNPRYLITVTGKKLTVTCSQNMNHEYMSWYRQDPGLGLRQIYYSMNVEVTDKGDVPEGYKVSRKEKRNFPLILESPSPNQTSLYFCASSLFQGRSGANVLTFGAGSRLTVL.

This clonotype occurred a few times. As DNA, the CDR3 is TGTGCCAGCAGTTACGACGAGACTAGCACACTAGGCACAGATACGCAGTATTTT. Amino acids: CASSYDETSTLGTDTQYF. This chain connects TRBV6-5 to TRBJ2-3; the match to TRBD2 covers 7 bases. CDR3 length equals 18 residues. V was pared by 2 bases and J by 1 base, with 12 bases of the junction left unmatched. Per germline, CDR1 MNHEY and CDR2 SVGAGI.

V and J are TRBV6-5 and TRBJ2-1; no definite D call. The CDR3 consists of 14 residues. The germline V gene encodes CDR1 MNHEY and CDR2 SVGAGI. Trimming pared 4 bases from V and 7 bases from J, leaving 14 bases between. CDR3: CASSSFSPKNEQFF. The CDR3 coding sequence is TGTGCCAGCAGTTCTTTTTCCCCCAAGAATGAGCAGTTCTTC.

This clonotype was counted between two and nine times. The chain couples TRBV4-2 to TRBJ2-1; no clear D. CDR1 and CDR2 (germline): LGHNA, YNFKEQ. This CDR3 region has 17 residues. Between the trimmed V and J ends, which lost 0 bases and 0 bases, there was a span of 12 bases. Here the CDR3 reads CASSQDVIGYSYNEQFF. The DNA for the CDR3 is TGTGCCAGCAGCCAAGATGTGATAGGCTACTCCTACAATGAGCAGTTCTTC.

This clonotype has only one observation. A much larger clone is a single base away; this may be a read error. V gene TRBV20-1 combines with J gene TRBJ2-1, with a tentative D call TRBD2 (5 bases). V was shortened by 0 bases and J by 7 bases, with 16 bases between the two germline ends. The CDR3 length is 15 residues. CDR1 and CDR2 from the germline V gene are DFQATT and SNEGSKA (reference sequence). CDR3: CSARDEAVGVNEQFF. DNA for the CDR3: TGCAGTGCTAGAGATGAAGCAGTCGGGGTGAATGAGCAGTTCTTC.

Ten or more counts support this clonotype. This chain connects TRBV11-3 to TRBJ2-1; 7 nucleotides agree with TRBD2. Germline V CDR1 and CDR2: SGHNT, YENEEA. CDR3 size: 16 residues. Unmatched junction bases numbered 9, after V lost 0 bases and J lost 7 bases. CDR3 DNA: TGTGCCAGCAGCTTAGATTCTAGCGGAAGTCGAAATGAGCAGTTCTTC. It translates to CASSLDSSGSRNEQFF.

The V and J genes are TRBV29-1 and TRBJ1-2, with no clear D. Germline CDR1 SQVTM, CDR2 ANQGSEA. The CDR3 contains 12 residues. Deletions cut 4 bases from V and 4 bases from J, with 10 bases between. CDR3 DNA: TGCAGCGTTGCGGAGGATGGCTATGGCTACACCTTC. Encoded protein: CSVAEDGYGYTF.

This clonotype was picked up many times. The chain couples TRBV28 to TRBJ1-1; 7 positions agree with TRBD1. Germline-derived CDR1 and CDR2 are MDHEN and SYDVKM. The length of the CDR3 is 14 residues. The V and J ends lost 4 bases and 1 base, in that order; junction bases with no gene match: 3. The CDR3 sequence: CASSSGQENTEAFF. The DNA for the CDR3 is TGTGCCAGCAGTTCTGGACAGGAGAACACTGAAGCTTTCTTT.

This clonotype was counted many times. The chain is built from TRBV6-1 and TRBJ1-2, with D tentatively TRBD1 (6 bases). The V gene's germline CDR1 is MNHNS and CDR2 SASEGT. CDR3 length: 16 residues. V was shortened by 6 bases and J by 2 bases, with 19 bases between the two germline ends. CDR3 amino acids: CASSQGGGQSNYGYTF. CDR3 sequence (DNA): TGTGCCAGCAGCCAAGGCGGAGGACAGTCAAACTATGGCTACACCTTC.

This clonotype was seen ten or more times. The rearrangement uses TRBV5-1 and TRBJ2-7; 7 bases agree with TRBD1. The V segment lost 3 bases and the J segment 2 bases; nucleotides outside the gene matches: 8. This CDR3 is 15 amino acids long. Looked up from germline, CDR1 is SGHRS and CDR2 is YFSETQ. CDR3 amino acids: CASSSMTGFAYEQYF. The CDR3 DNA sequence: TGCGCCAGCAGCTCGATGACAGGGTTTGCCTACGAGCAGTACTTC. Full variable domain (rest looked up from reference TRBV5-1 and TRBJ2-7): KAGVTQTPRYLIKTRGQQVTLSCSPISGHRSVSWYQQTPGQGLQFLFEYFSETQRNKGNFPGRFSGRQFSNSRSEMNVSTLELGDSALYLCASSSMTGFAYEQYFGPGTRLTVT.

This clonotype showed up just a few times. V is TRBV6-5 and J is TRBJ1-4; D may be TRBD1 (5 bases). The CDR3 contains 13 residues. The V end lost 3 bases, the J end lost 7 bases, and 9 bases lay between the germline ends. Germline CDR1 and CDR2: MNHEY and SVGAGI. The CDR3 nucleotides are TGTGCCAGCAGTTATTGGCAGGGTGAAAAACTGTTTTTT. This translates into CASSYWQGEKLFF.

The rearrangement uses TRBV5-1 and TRBJ1-2, with 10 bases identical to TRBD1. This CDR3 has 16 amino acids. CDR1 and CDR2 (germline): SGHRS, YFSETQ. After removal of 0 bases from V and 3 bases from J, the junction contained 5 bases not matched to a gene. The CDR3 DNA reads TGCGCCAGCAGCTTGGACGACAGGGGGCGGGACTATGGCTACACCTTC. It translates to CASSLDDRGRDYGYTF. Variable domain in full (rest from reference TRBV5-1 and TRBJ1-2): KAGVTQTPRYLIKTRGQQVTLSCSPISGHRSVSWYQQTPGQGLQFLFEYFSETQRNKGNFPGRFSGRQFSNSRSEMNVSTLELGDSALYLCASSLDDRGRDYGYTFGSGTRLTVV.

This clonotype was seen only a few times. V usage is TRBV4-2 and J usage is TRBJ2-1, with TRBD2 matching over 9 bases. Per the germline V gene, CDR1 is LGHNA and CDR2 is YNFKEQ. The CDR3 extends over 18 amino acids. The trim removed 3 bases at V and 0 bases at J, leaving 9 bases unmatched. In DNA, the CDR3 is TGTGCCAGCAGCCACAATAGCGGGAGCTTTAACTCCTACAATGAGCAGTTCTTC. Protein product: CASSHNSGSFNSYNEQFF.

This clonotype was detected a few times. The chain carries TRBV9 and TRBJ1-2, with D tentatively TRBD1 (5 bases). Trimming cost V 0 bases and J 3 bases, with 9 bases left between them. Germline V gene sequence: CDR1 SGDLS, CDR2 YYNGEE. CDR3 length: 14 amino acids. CDR3: CASSVGVGDYGYTF. The CDR3 DNA reads as TGTGCCAGCAGCGTAGGGGTAGGGGACTATGGCTACACCTTC.

This clonotype occurred many times. This chain joins TRBV6-2 or TRBV6-3 and TRBJ2-4; maybe TRBD1 (6 bases). Trimming left V 1 base short and J 4 bases short, with 11 bases between. This CDR3 spans 15 amino acids. Germline CDR1 is MNHEY and CDR2 is SVGEGT. This CDR3 reads CASSYYNREKNIQYF. CDR3 bases: TGTGCCAGCAGTTACTATAACAGGGAAAAAAACATTCAGTACTTC.

This clonotype was detected ten times or more. The V gene is TRBV5-6, the J gene TRBJ1-4; D uncertain. The V end was cut by 2 bases, the J end by 7 bases, with 12 bases between. Per the germline V gene, CDR1 is SGHDT and CDR2 is YYEEEE. The CDR3 runs to 14 residues. The CDR3 nucleotides are TGTGCCAGCAGCTTCGAGCCGACGCCTGAAAAACTGTTTTTT. This translates into CASSFEPTPEKLFF.

Only a few counts were recorded for this clonotype. This sequence joins TRBV7-9 and TRBJ1-1; D possibly corresponds to TRBD1 (5 bases). The CDR3 spans 14 residues. Trimming removed 1 base from V and 6 bases from J, with 12 bases in between. Germline assignment: CDR1 SEHNR and CDR2 FQNEAQ (reference sequence). The CDR3 DNA sequence: TGTGCCAGCAGCTTAGGGGGACCCCAGTCTGAAGCTTTCTTT. It translates to CASSLGGPQSEAFF.

This clonotype was recorded at least ten times. This chain connects TRBV18 to TRBJ1-2; TRBD1 is a possible D gene (5 bases). Between the trimmed V and J ends, which lost 1 base and 2 bases, there was a span of 11 bases. Per the germline V gene, CDR1 is KGHSH and CDR2 is LQKENI. The CDR3 is made up of 15 amino acids. CDR3 in DNA: TGTGCCAGCTCACCACGTCCGGGGCTCAACTATGGCTACACCTTC. Translation: CASSPRPGLNYGYTF.

This clonotype has a count of ten or more. The gene calls are TRBV2 and TRBJ2-1; TRBD1 aligns across 9 bases. Trimming took 8 bases from V and 7 from J; bases not matched to a gene: 6. The CDR3 extends over 13 amino acids. Germline-derived CDR1 and CDR2 are SNHLY and FYNNEI. CDR3 amino acids: CASLGQGRNEQFF. The CDR3 bases are TGTGCCAGCCTAGGACAGGGGAGGAATGAGCAGTTCTTC.

This clonotype has ten or more counts. The V call is TRBV6-1, the J call TRBJ1-5, with 8 bases fitting TRBD1. CDR1 and CDR2 from the germline V gene are MNHNS and SASEGT. The CDR3 is 14 amino acids. V lost 4 bases and J lost 7; bases outside the gene matches: 6. The CDR3 is CASSGQGAWQPQHF. The CDR3 DNA is TGTGCCAGCAGTGGCCAGGGGGCATGGCAGCCCCAGCATTTT.